This T cell receptor (beta chain) appears in the sequencing data of a study of human T cells and chemical hapten exposure. Sample time point: patch test 2, 6 weeks after DPC sensitization. Sample treatment: therapeutic diphenylcyclopropenone sensitization with weekly scalp DPC. A single record per CDR3 protein comes from TCRdb applying MiXCR to the RACE reads. The sample includes over 70,000 distinct CDR3 sequences, about 8.5% seen only once; the top ten take around 3.6%. The TCR sequence derives from a woman aged 45-59 years with alopecia areata. Some clones in this sample may be carry-over from other donors' samples. The specimen comprised whole blood, sampled in connection with sensitization to the hapten diphenylcyclopropenone (DPC).

CDR3 DNA: TGTGCCTGGAGTGTAATAACAGGGGGCACTGAAGCTTTCTTT. Translated: CAWSVITGGTEAFF. The genes are TRBV30 and TRBJ1-1; 8 bases line up with TRBD1. V gave up 0 bases and J gave up 4 bases; unmatched junction bases: 4. Germline-derived CDR1 and CDR2 are GTSNPN and SVGIG (reference sequence). The CDR3 is 14 residues long.